This entry features one TCR beta chain sequence. The target antigen is unknown. The V gene lost 0 bases and the J gene lost 3 bases, with 9 bases spanning the gap. CDR3 length: 14 amino acids. Germline CDR1 is SGDLS and CDR2 is YYNGEE. The data are from a study of glioma-infiltrating T cells after dendritic cell vaccination. Study-level findings and limits: TCR clonality showed no direct relationship with survival.

TCRB CDR3 was amplified from 2 ug genomic DNA or less. The protocol was immunoSEQ multiplex PCR, while the TCRdb copy is restricted to in-frame clones and leaves out a portion. In the table there are 95,000 to 110,000 clones, more than 80% of which are singletons. V usage is TRBV9 and J usage is TRBJ1-1, with a tentative D call TRBD1 (5 bases). Sequencing was performed on blood, taken before dendritic cell vaccination. The TCR sequence derives from a human donor with glioblastoma. The CDR3 here is CASSVGGGDTEAFF. CDR3 DNA: TGTGCCAGCAGCGTAGGAGGAGGGGACACTGAAGCTTTCTTT.